This entry concerns a single T cell receptor (beta chain). In the original analysis: Nucleated cell counts were estimated from reference gene primer amplification. Some clones are missing from TCRdb's copy, which holds only in-frame ones; the method was immunoSEQ multiplex PCR. V, J and clone size are taken as reported in that table, and D and trimming were inferred from the DNA itself. There are over 80,000 clones in the sample; more than 75% occur only once, and roughly 21% lies in the top ten. The data originate from a study of blood T cell repertoires in COVID-19. About the research overall: Italy, Spain and the United States were the sources of the convalescent and acute COVID-19 samples. Sources were T cells, B-cell-depleted T cells, or PBMCs; the material itself was cDNA or gDNA.

This CDR3 contains 16 residues. Losses at the gene ends were 5 bases for V and 7 bases for J; bases not matched to a gene: 14. Germline loops: CDR1 SEHNR, CDR2 FQNEAQ (reference sequence). The TCR originated in a human donor in a cohort sampled during active COVID-19. The material sequenced was peripheral blood. The genes are TRBV7-9 and TRBJ2-1, with 7 bases lining up with TRBD1. CDR3 in amino acids: CASSTWTGPGENEQFF. The CDR3 nucleotides are TGTGCCAGCAGCACATGGACAGGTCCGGGCGAGAATGAGCAGTTCTTC.